This entry lists 6 T cell receptor beta chains sequenced from one sample in a study of blood T cell repertoires in COVID-19. Profiling relied on immunoSEQ multiplex PCR, and the TCRdb table lists in-frame clones only, not all of them. The table records some 150,000 clones, 82% of them present only once. The source material was peripheral blood. These receptors all come from a woman older than 75 with acute or convalescent COVID-19.

This clone has a handful of counts. The V and J genes are TRBV6-2 or TRBV6-3 and TRBJ2-7; maybe TRBD1 (5 bases). Between the trimmed V and J ends, which lost 7 bases and 0 bases, there was a span of 10 bases. The CDR3 is 13 residues long. The germline V gene encodes CDR1 MNHEY and CDR2 SVGEGT. This CDR3 reads CASNPDTSYEQYF. As DNA, the CDR3 is TGTGCCAGCAACCCGGACACCTCCTACGAGCAGTACTTC.

This clone was seen only a few times. The chain couples TRBV7-8 to TRBJ2-3; D is ambiguous. This CDR3 has 13 residues. Trimming shortened V by 1 base and J by 2 bases, and 4 bases separated the two germline ends. In germline, CDR1 is SGHVS, CDR2 FQNEAQ. The CDR3 loop reads CASSLGYTDTQYF. CDR3 in DNA: TGTGCCAGCAGCTTAGGTTACACAGATACGCAGTATTTT.

This chain joins TRBV19 and TRBJ1-4, with D possibly being TRBD1 (5 bases). Per the germline V gene, CDR1 is LNHDA and CDR2 is SQIVND (reference sequence). Trimming removed 10 bases at V and 5 bases at J, with 20 bases between. CDR3 length: 15 residues. The CDR3 here is CATRDGGAENEKLFF. The CDR3 DNA is TGTGCCACCCGGGACGGAGGGGCGGAAAATGAAAAACTGTTTTTT.

J is TRBJ2-1 and V is TRBV2, with D possibly TRBD2 on 6 matching bases. Germline loops: CDR1 SNHLY, CDR2 FYNNEI. The CDR3 contains 18 residues. Trimming shortened V by 9 bases and J by 8 bases, and 32 bases separated the two germline ends. The CDR3 nucleotides are TGTGCCAGTGGGAGCGTAGGAGGTCCAGTCCTCACGGGGGATGAGCAGTTCTTC. Translating it yields CASGSVGGPVLTGDEQFF.

This chain joins TRBV7-8 and TRBJ1-5; 7 bases align to TRBD1. From germline, CDR1 is SGHVS and CDR2 FQNEAQ. The ends lost 5 bases at V and 4 bases at J; junction bases unmatched: 11. The CDR3 runs 16 residues. CDR3 sequence: CASSPRQGYRNQPQHF. CDR3 coding DNA: TGTGCCAGCAGCCCCAGACAGGGTTATCGTAATCAGCCCCAGCATTTT.

V usage is TRBV19 and J usage is TRBJ1-3, with 7 bases lining up with TRBD1. V shed 9 bases, J shed 0 bases, and the junction held 5 bases outside the gene matches. Germline CDR1 reads LNHDA; CDR2 reads SQIVND (reference sequence). The CDR3 covers 14 residues. The CDR3 protein is CASRQGHSGNTIYF. CDR3 coding DNA: TGTGCCAGCAGACAGGGACACTCTGGAAACACCATATATTTT. Full variable domain (remainder filled in from reference TRBV19 and TRBJ1-3): DGGITQSPKYLFRKEGQNVTLSCEQNLNHDAMYWYRQDPGQGLRLIYYSQIVNDFQKGDIAEGYSVSREKKESFPLTVTSAQKNPTAFYLCASRQGHSGNTIYFGEGSWLTVV.